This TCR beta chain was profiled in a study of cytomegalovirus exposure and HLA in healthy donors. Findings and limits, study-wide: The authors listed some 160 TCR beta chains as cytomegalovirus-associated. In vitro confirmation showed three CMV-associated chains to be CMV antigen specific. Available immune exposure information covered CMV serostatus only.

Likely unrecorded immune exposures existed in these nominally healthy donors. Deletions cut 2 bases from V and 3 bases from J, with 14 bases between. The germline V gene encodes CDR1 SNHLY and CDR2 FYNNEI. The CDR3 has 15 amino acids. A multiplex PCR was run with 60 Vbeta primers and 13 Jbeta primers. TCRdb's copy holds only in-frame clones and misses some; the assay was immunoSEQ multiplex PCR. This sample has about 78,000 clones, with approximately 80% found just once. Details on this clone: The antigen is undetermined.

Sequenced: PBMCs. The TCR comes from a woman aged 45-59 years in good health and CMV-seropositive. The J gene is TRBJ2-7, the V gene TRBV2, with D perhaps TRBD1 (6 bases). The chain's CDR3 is CASSESWGLDYEQYF. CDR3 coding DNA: TGTGCCAGCAGTGAATCCTGGGGGCTTGACTACGAGCAGTACTTC.